The 2 T cell receptor beta chains given below trace back to one sample, sequenced in a study of blood T cell repertoires in COVID-19. TCRdb's table, derived via immunoSEQ multiplex PCR, lists solely in-frame clones and lacks some. The sample records 250,000 to 300,000 clones, 70% to 75% being singletons. Sample: peripheral blood. The receptors here all came from a woman at least 80 years old with acute or convalescent COVID-19.

This sequence joins TRBV4-1 and TRBJ1-2; TRBD1 matches at 7 bases. The CDR3 has 15 amino acids. Germline CDR1 and CDR2: MGHRA and YSYEKL. Losses at the gene ends were 0 bases for V and 8 bases for J; bases not matched to a gene: 9. The CDR3 DNA reads as TGCGCCAGCAGCCAAGAGGGGGCAGGGGGTCTAGGCTACACCTTC. It specifies CASSQEGAGGLGYTF.

V is TRBV25-1 and J is TRBJ2-7; 7 bases fit TRBD1. The CDR3 runs to 15 residues. The V and J ends lost 3 bases and 2 bases, in that order; junction bases with no gene match: 7. Germline CDR1 and CDR2: MGHDK and SYGVNS. CDR3 sequence (DNA): TGTGCCAGCAGTGATTGGGACAGACATACCTACGAGCAGTACTTC. This sequence encodes CASSDWDRHTYEQYF.